The present entry profiles one T cell receptor (beta chain) with its context. The antigen is undetermined. CDR3 length: 13 residues. The germline CDR1 and CDR2 sequences are LNHNV and YYDKDF (reference sequence). V shed 5 bases, J shed 7 bases, and the junction held 7 bases outside the gene matches. TCR beta VDJ combinations and CDR3 sequences were profiled from genomic DNA. TCRdb recomputed calls from the reads with MiXCR, one row per CDR3 protein. The sample has a few hundred thousand distinct CDR3 sequences; 56% are singletons. This record comes from a study of CD8+CD57+ T cells in acquired aplastic anemia. For the study at large: Yields of DNA that came from sorted CD4+ and CD8+ cells averaged roughly 3.2 ug. Points from the study as a whole: CD8+ Simpson's diversity did not differ significantly between patients and controls. Fewer than 30 CD8+ CDR3 sequences were shared between patients and controls.

The sequenced sample consisted of sorted CD4+, CD8+, or CD8+CD57+ T cells (not recorded which) from PBMCs. The TCR comes from a human donor with severe aplastic anemia or a healthy control (not recorded which). V gene TRBV15 combines with J gene TRBJ2-7, with 8 bases matching TRBD1. CDR3 nucleotide sequence: TGTGCCACCAGCTCCCCAGGGGGCCTTGAGCAGTACTTC. Translated: CATSSPGGLEQYF.